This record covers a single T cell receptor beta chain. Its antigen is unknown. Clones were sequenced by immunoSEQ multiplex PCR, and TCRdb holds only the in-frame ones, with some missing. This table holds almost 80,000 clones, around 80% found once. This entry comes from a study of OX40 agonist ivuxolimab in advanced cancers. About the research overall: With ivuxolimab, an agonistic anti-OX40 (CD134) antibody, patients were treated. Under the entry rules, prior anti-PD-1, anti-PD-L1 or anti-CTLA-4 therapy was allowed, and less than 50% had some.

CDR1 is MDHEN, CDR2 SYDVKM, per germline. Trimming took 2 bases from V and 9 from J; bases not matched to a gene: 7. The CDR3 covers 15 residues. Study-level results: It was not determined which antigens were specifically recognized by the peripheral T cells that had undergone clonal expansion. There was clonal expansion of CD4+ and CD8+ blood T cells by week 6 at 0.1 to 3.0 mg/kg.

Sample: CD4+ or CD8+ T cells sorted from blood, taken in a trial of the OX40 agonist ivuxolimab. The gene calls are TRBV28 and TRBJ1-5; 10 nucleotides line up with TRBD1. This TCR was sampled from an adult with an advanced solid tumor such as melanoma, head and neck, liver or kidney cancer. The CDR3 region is CASSLAGQGSRPQHF. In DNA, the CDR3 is TGTGCCAGCAGTTTAGCGGGACAGGGGTCGAGGCCCCAGCATTTT.